This T cell receptor beta chain was recovered during a study of blood T cell repertoires in COVID-19. V was clipped by 10 bases and J by 4 bases; unmatched bases: 11. The CDR3 sequence is 14 residues long. Germline V gives CDR1 MDHEN, CDR2 SYDVKM. Method: immunoSEQ multiplex PCR; TCRdb's copy keeps in-frame clones and lacks some. Of 150,000 to 200,000 clones listed, approximately 79% were seen once; the top ten hold more than 6%. The chain joins TRBV28 to TRBJ1-1; TRBD1 matches at 8 bases. The receptor's source is a woman aged 40 to 50 with COVID-19, enrolled during active disease. Source material: peripheral blood. The CDR3 region is CATHTGGRVTEAFF. Written as DNA, the CDR3 is TGTGCCACCCACACAGGGGGGAGAGTCACTGAAGCTTTCTTT.